The clone carrying this T cell receptor (beta chain) was seen just once. Antigen: not known. The sample belongs to a study of OX40 agonist ivuxolimab in advanced cancers. Using immunoSEQ multiplex PCR, the repertoire was profiled, and TCRdb retains in-frame clones only, with some absent. The repertoire consists of tens of thousands of clones, with over 75% occurring once and the leading ten covering around 4.3%. Points from the study as a whole: With doses of 0.1 to 3.0 mg/kg, CD4+ and CD8+ blood T cells had undergone clonal expansion by week 6. Compared with CD4+, CD8+ T cells on average had more expanded clones.

The J segment lost 4 bases and the V segment lost 4 bases, leaving 6 bases of the junction unmatched. CDR1 SNHLY and CDR2 FYNNEI come from the germline V gene. The CDR3 is 14 amino acids. The chain is built from TRBV2 and TRBJ1-1, with 7 positions matching TRBD1. The sample in question was CD4+ or CD8+ T cells sorted from blood, obtained in a trial of the OX40 agonist ivuxolimab. The TCR originated in an adult with an advanced solid tumor such as melanoma, head and neck, liver or kidney cancer. The CDR3 protein is CASSVGRGTTEAFF. CDR3 nucleotides: TGTGCCAGCAGTGTAGGCAGGGGGACCACTGAAGCTTTCTTT.